This T cell receptor (beta chain) appears in the sequencing data of a study of shared clonotypes between healthy human individuals. The repertoire was sequenced with immunoSEQ multiplex PCR; TCRdb's copy has only in-frame clones and lacks some. The profile covers more than 2,000,000 clones, with approximately 92% appearing a single time and about 0.13% taken by the ten largest. This TCR derives from a man aged 18 to 30 in good health. Sequenced sample: naive CD4+ T cells sorted from blood. The subset was: CD45RA+ positively selected.

The CDR3 loop is CASSRGLNSYEQYF. The CDR3 nucleotides read TGTGCCAGTAGCAGGGGGCTCAACTCCTACGAGCAGTACTTC. The chain carries TRBV19 and TRBJ2-7, with 8 bases matching TRBD1. The germline CDR1 and CDR2 sequences are LNHDA and SQIVND (reference sequence). This CDR3 spans 14 amino acids. V dropped 6 bases and J dropped 0; count of bases not matched to a gene: 4.